This paragraph reports one T cell receptor (beta chain). This sample is drawn from a study of blood T cell repertoires in COVID-19. Looking at the study overall: COVID-19 samples, acute and convalescent, were from the United States, Italy and Spain. PBMCs, B-cell-depleted T cells, or T cells were the source of the cDNA or gDNA that made up the material.

Original processing notes: How many nucleated cells were present was estimated from reference gene primer amplification. Generated by immunoSEQ multiplex PCR, the TCRdb table keeps only in-frame clones and is missing some. The V and J calls and clone size are taken from that table; D and trimming were inferred from the DNA. The data hold about 200,000 clones, with around 80% observed a single time. Germline-derived CDR1 and CDR2 are SNHLY and FYNNEI. The CDR3 length is 10 residues. V shed 8 bases and J shed 8 bases, with 9 bases lying between them. The chain has TRBV2 and TRBJ1-1, with unresolved D. Sequenced sample: peripheral blood. The TCR comes from a woman in her 70s with acute or convalescent COVID-19. In DNA, the CDR3 is TGTGCCAGCGTCTGGGCAGAAGCTTTCTTT. This sequence encodes CASVWAEAFF.